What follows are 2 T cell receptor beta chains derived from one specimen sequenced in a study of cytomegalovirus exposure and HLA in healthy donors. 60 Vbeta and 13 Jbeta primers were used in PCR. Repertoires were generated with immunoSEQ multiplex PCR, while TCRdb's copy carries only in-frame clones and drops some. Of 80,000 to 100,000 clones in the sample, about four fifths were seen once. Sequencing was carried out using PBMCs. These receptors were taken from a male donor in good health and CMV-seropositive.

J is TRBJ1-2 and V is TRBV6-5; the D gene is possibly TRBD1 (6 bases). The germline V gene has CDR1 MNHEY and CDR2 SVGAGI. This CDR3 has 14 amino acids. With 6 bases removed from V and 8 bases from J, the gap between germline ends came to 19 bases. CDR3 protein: CASRRGVGATGYTF. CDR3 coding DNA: TGTGCCAGCAGGCGAGGGGTGGGGGCCACGGGCTACACCTTC.

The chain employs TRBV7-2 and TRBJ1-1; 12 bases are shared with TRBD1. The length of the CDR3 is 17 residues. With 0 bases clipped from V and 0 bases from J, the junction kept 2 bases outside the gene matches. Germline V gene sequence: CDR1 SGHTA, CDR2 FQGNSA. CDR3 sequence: CASSLAGQGALNTEAFF. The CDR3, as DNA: TGTGCCAGCAGCTTAGCGGGACAGGGGGCGTTGAACACTGAAGCTTTCTTT.